Listed below are T cell receptor beta chains from one sample, sequenced in a study of shared clonotypes between healthy human individuals. Sequencing was performed with immunoSEQ multiplex PCR; in TCRdb, only in-frame clones are kept and a portion is missing. The profile shows approximately 2,000,000 clones, 92% of them singletons. Sequencing input: naive CD4+ T cells from PBMCs. The receptors derive from a man younger than 35 in good health. Some clones in this sample may be carry-over from other donors' samples. The CDR3 runs from the conserved cysteine through the conserved F or W. The D gene is left open where the match is weak. Expanded clones get a size class; other rows say once, few or many, or leave the size out.

DNA: TGTGCCAGCAGTTTAGGGGGGGCAGGGACCTATCAGCCCCAGCATTTT
CDR3: CASSLGGAGTYQPQHF
V: TRBV28
D: -
J: TRBJ1-5
size: -

DNA: TGTGCCAGCTCACCCGCTAGCGGGAGGGCCCAAGAGACCCAGTACTTC
CDR3: CASSPASGRAQETQYF
V: TRBV18
D: TRBD2
J: TRBJ2-5
size: -

DNA: TGCGCCAGCAGCCAAGCATTTAGCGGGAGGGGTGGGACCCAGTACTTC
CDR3: CASSQAFSGRGGTQYF
V: TRBV4-1
D: TRBD2
J: TRBJ2-5
size: -

DNA: TGTGCCAGCAGTTTATACAGGGACAATGAGCAGTTCTTC
CDR3: CASSLYRDNEQFF
V: TRBV28
D: -
J: TRBJ2-1
size: once

DNA: TGTGCCAGCAGTCTGGACAGGCTCGGCTACACCTTC
CDR3: CASSLDRLGYTF
V: TRBV6-5
D: TRBD1
J: TRBJ1-2
size: -

DNA: TGTGCCAGCAGCTTTGGGACAGCGGACGAAAAACTGTTTTTT
CDR3: CASSFGTADEKLFF
V: TRBV27
D: TRBD1
J: TRBJ1-4
size: -

DNA: TGCGCCAGCAGCTTGGGGGCCGGGAACTTATACAATGAGCAGTTCTTC
CDR3: CASSLGAGNLYNEQFF
V: TRBV5-1
D: -
J: TRBJ2-1
size: -

DNA: TGCGCCAGCAGCTTGTCCTTCGGGACTAGCGGGACGAATGAGCAGTTCTTC
CDR3: CASSLSFGTSGTNEQFF
V: TRBV5-1
D: TRBD2
J: TRBJ2-1
size: -

DNA: TGTGCCAGTACTCCCGAAACAGGGGGTTGGTATGGCTACACCTTC
CDR3: CASTPETGGWYGYTF
V: TRBV19
D: TRBD1
J: TRBJ1-2
size: few

DNA: TGCGCCAGCAGCCAAGGGGGACCACGCTCGAGGGAGCAGTACTTC
CDR3: CASSQGGPRSREQYF
V: TRBV5-1
D: -
J: TRBJ2-7
size: -

DNA: TGTGCCAGCAGCTTAGTCGGGGGCTCTGGGGCCAACGTCCTGACTTTC
CDR3: CASSLVGGSGANVLTF
V: TRBV7-2
D: -
J: TRBJ2-6
size: few

DNA: TGTGCCAGCAGCTTAGCTCGGGCTAGCGGGGGCCATACGCAGTATTTT
CDR3: CASSLARASGGHTQYF
V: TRBV7-8
D: TRBD2
J: TRBJ2-3
size: -

DNA: TGCGCCAGCAGCCGACCAGGGCAGTTCTTTGGAGATACGCAGTATTTT
CDR3: CASSRPGQFFGDTQYF
V: TRBV4-1
D: -
J: TRBJ2-3
size: -

DNA: TGCAGTGCAAACCCCAAGGGTGAGCAGTTCTTC
CDR3: CSANPKGEQFF
V: TRBV20-1
D: -
J: TRBJ2-1
size: -

DNA: TGTGCCAGCAGCTTAGCGCCGGGGGCAAGCAATCAGCCCCAGCATTTT
CDR3: CASSLAPGASNQPQHF
V: TRBV7-6
D: -
J: TRBJ1-5
size: -

DNA: TGTGCCAGCAGACCGGGACCGGGAACCGGGGAGCTGTTTTTT
CDR3: CASRPGPGTGELFF
V: TRBV6-5
D: -
J: TRBJ2-2
size: -

DNA: TGTGCCAGCAGTGAGGGCAATGAGCAGTTCTTC
CDR3: CASSEGNEQFF
V: TRBV6-1
D: -
J: TRBJ2-1
size: -

DNA: TGTGCCAGCAGTGAAGCTGACAGTCGCTTCACTGAAGCTTTCTTT
CDR3: CASSEADSRFTEAFF
V: TRBV6-1
D: -
J: TRBJ1-1
size: -

DNA: TGCGCCAGCAGAGTAACTAGCGGGATGGACATTCAGTACTTC
CDR3: CASRVTSGMDIQYF
V: TRBV5-1
D: TRBD2
J: TRBJ2-4
size: once

DNA: TGTGCCAGCAGCCTAAACCCTGCTAGCGGGAGTATCAATGAGCAGTTCTTC
CDR3: CASSLNPASGSINEQFF
V: TRBV14
D: TRBD2
J: TRBJ2-1
size: -

DNA: TGTGCCAGCAGCCTACCTAGCGGGAACGAGCAGTACTTC
CDR3: CASSLPSGNEQYF
V: TRBV5-4
D: TRBD2
J: TRBJ2-7
size: -

DNA: TGTGCCAGTAGCTCTATATCGGGGGACGAAAAACTGTTTTTT
CDR3: CASSSISGDEKLFF
V: TRBV19
D: -
J: TRBJ1-4
size: -

DNA: TGCAGCGGCTGGTCCGGGACTTTCAATGAGCAGTTCTTC
CDR3: CSGWSGTFNEQFF
V: TRBV29-1
D: -
J: TRBJ2-1
size: -

DNA: TGTGCGGGTGGTGGGGGTTCCCTCGCTGGAGGGGAGCTGTTTTTT
CDR3: CAGGGGSLAGGELFF
V: TRBV6-1
D: -
J: TRBJ2-2
size: -

DNA: TGCGCCAGCAGCTGGGGACTAGCGGATTGGGATGAGCAGTTCTTC
CDR3: CASSWGLADWDEQFF
V: TRBV5-1
D: TRBD2
J: TRBJ2-1
size: -

DNA: TGTGCCAGCAGCCCCCGGGTGACTAGCGGGAGGATTCTCAATGAGCAGTTCTTC
CDR3: CASSPRVTSGRILNEQFF
V: TRBV7-8
D: TRBD2
J: TRBJ2-1
size: -

DNA: TGCGCCAGCAGCCACGATAGCGGGAGCTCCTACGAGCAGTACTTC
CDR3: CASSHDSGSSYEQYF
V: TRBV4-1
D: TRBD2
J: TRBJ2-7
size: -

DNA: TGTGCCAGCAGCCTACTAGCGGGAGAACACGAGCAGTACTTC
CDR3: CASSLLAGEHEQYF
V: TRBV7-3
D: TRBD2
J: TRBJ2-7
size: -

DNA: TGTGCCAGCAGCCCAGCAAGGGGGTCGCTTAACACCGGGGAGCTGTTTTTT
CDR3: CASSPARGSLNTGELFF
V: TRBV7-7
D: -
J: TRBJ2-2
size: -

DNA: TGTGCCAGCAGCGTAGCTGGTAGCGGAATCTGGCAGACCCAGTACTTC
CDR3: CASSVAGSGIWQTQYF
V: TRBV9
D: -
J: TRBJ2-5
size: -

DNA: TGCGCCAGCAGCTTGGGACAGACCACTGAAGCTTTCTTT
CDR3: CASSLGQTTEAFF
V: TRBV5-1
D: -
J: TRBJ1-1
size: few

DNA: TGTGCCAGCAGTCTCCGGGACACAGTTGGGACCGGGGAGCTGTTTTTT
CDR3: CASSLRDTVGTGELFF
V: TRBV27
D: -
J: TRBJ2-2
size: -

DNA: TGTGCCAGCAGCGACGGGGGTTCTAGCGGGAGGGCCGGGGAGACCCAGTACTTC
CDR3: CASSDGGSSGRAGETQYF
V: TRBV9
D: TRBD2
J: TRBJ2-5
size: -

DNA: TGTGCCAGCAGCCCCTTCGGGGCGGGAGGCCCTTACGAGCAGTACTTC
CDR3: CASSPFGAGGPYEQYF
V: TRBV7-3
D: TRBD2
J: TRBJ2-7
size: -

DNA: TGTGCCAGCGCGCAGGGGACAGTAACCTACGAGCAGTACTTC
CDR3: CASAQGTVTYEQYF
V: TRBV28
D: TRBD1
J: TRBJ2-7
size: -

DNA: TGCAGCGTTGAAGATCGAAGGAGCCCGCGCCCTGTCCCAGATACGCAGTATTTT
CDR3: CSVEDRRSPRPVPDTQYF
V: TRBV29-1
D: -
J: TRBJ2-3
size: -

DNA: TGTGCCAGTAGTATCGGGCAGACAGGAGATACGCAGTATTTT
CDR3: CASSIGQTGDTQYF
V: TRBV19
D: -
J: TRBJ2-3
size: -

DNA: TGTGCCAGCTCAAGCACGGGGATTGGGGACACTGAAGCTTTCTTT
CDR3: CASSSTGIGDTEAFF
V: TRBV18
D: -
J: TRBJ1-1
size: -

DNA: TGTGCCAGCAGTGTACGTTTCGGTCTGGTAGCTAATGAAAAACTGTTTTTT
CDR3: CASSVRFGLVANEKLFF
V: TRBV27
D: -
J: TRBJ1-4
size: -

DNA: TGTGCCAGCACCACTTTGAACAGGCGGACCGAGCAGTACTTC
CDR3: CASTTLNRRTEQYF
V: TRBV28
D: -
J: TRBJ2-7
size: -

DNA: TGTGCCAGCAGTTTAGGGTGGCCTAGCGGGAGGCTCCAGACATACGAGCAGTACTTC
CDR3: CASSLGWPSGRLQTYEQYF
V: TRBV27
D: TRBD2
J: TRBJ2-7
size: -

DNA: TGTGCCAGCAGTTACGTCTACACCGGGGAGCTGTTTTTT
CDR3: CASSYVYTGELFF
V: TRBV6-5
D: -
J: TRBJ2-2
size: -

DNA: TGCGCCAGCAGCTTGTCAGGGACCGGGGAGCTGTTTTTT
CDR3: CASSLSGTGELFF
V: TRBV5-1
D: -
J: TRBJ2-2
size: -

DNA: TGTGCCAGCAGTTTATTGTCCGGGTATTCCTACAATGAGCAGTTCTTC
CDR3: CASSLLSGYSYNEQFF
V: TRBV27
D: -
J: TRBJ2-1
size: -

DNA: TGTGCCAGCAGTCGGACAGGGAGCACTGAAGCTTTCTTT
CDR3: CASSRTGSTEAFF
V: TRBV27
D: TRBD1
J: TRBJ1-1
size: -

DNA: TGCGCCAGCAGCCAAGTGCTAACAGATACGCAGTATTTT
CDR3: CASSQVLTDTQYF
V: TRBV4-1
D: -
J: TRBJ2-3
size: -

DNA: TGCGCCAGCAGCTTGGAACAGTCCTACGAGCAGTACTTC
CDR3: CASSLEQSYEQYF
V: TRBV5-1
D: -
J: TRBJ2-7
size: -

DNA: TGCGCCAGCAGCCCCGGGGGGTATCCTAGCACAGATACGCAGTATTTT
CDR3: CASSPGGYPSTDTQYF
V: TRBV5-1
D: TRBD2
J: TRBJ2-3
size: -

DNA: TGTGCCAGTAGTATAGCTCGGACCTTCAACTATGGCTACACCTTC
CDR3: CASSIARTFNYGYTF
V: TRBV19
D: -
J: TRBJ1-2
size: -

DNA: TGTGCCAGCAGTGAAGAGAGGGTTATAGCCAAAAACATTCAGTACTTC
CDR3: CASSEERVIAKNIQYF
V: TRBV2
D: -
J: TRBJ2-4
size: -

DNA: TGTGCCAGCAGCCAACCAACAGGGGTAGGGGAAAAACTGTTTTTT
CDR3: CASSQPTGVGEKLFF
V: TRBV4-2
D: TRBD1
J: TRBJ1-4
size: once